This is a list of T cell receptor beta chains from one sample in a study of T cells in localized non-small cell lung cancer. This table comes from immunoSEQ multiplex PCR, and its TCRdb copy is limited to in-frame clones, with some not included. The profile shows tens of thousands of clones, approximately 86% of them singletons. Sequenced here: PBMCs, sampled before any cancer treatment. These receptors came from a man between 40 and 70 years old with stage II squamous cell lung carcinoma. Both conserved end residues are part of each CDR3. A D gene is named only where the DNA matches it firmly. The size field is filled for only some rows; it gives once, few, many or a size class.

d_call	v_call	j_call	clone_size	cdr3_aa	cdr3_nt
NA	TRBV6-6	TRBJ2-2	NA	CASSYDTGELFF	TGTGCCAGCAGTTACGACACCGGGGAGCTGTTTTTT
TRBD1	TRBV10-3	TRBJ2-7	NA	CAIRNRDRGTYEQYF	TGTGCCATCAGGAACCGGGACAGGGGCACCTACGAGCAGTACTTC
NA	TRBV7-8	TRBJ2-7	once	CASSQSGYEQYF	TGTGCCAGCAGCCAGAGCGGATACGAGCAGTACTTC
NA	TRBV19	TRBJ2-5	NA	CASSIMPGAKTQYF	TGTGCCAGTAGTATAATGCCGGGGGCAAAGACCCAGTACTTC
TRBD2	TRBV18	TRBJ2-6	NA	CASSPSLAGPSGANVLTF	TGTGCCAGCTCACCTTCTCTAGCGGGGCCTTCTGGGGCCAACGTCCTGACTTTC
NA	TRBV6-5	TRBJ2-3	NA	CASQEGGRVDTQYF	TGTGCCAGCCAAGAGGGGGGGAGGGTAGATACGCAGTATTTT
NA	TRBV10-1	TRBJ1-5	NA	CASSDGGISQPQHF	TGCGCCAGCAGTGACGGGGGGATAAGTCAGCCCCAGCATTTT
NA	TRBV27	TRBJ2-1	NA	CASSLTDAQFSYNEQFF	TGTGCCAGCAGTTTAACAGACGCCCAATTCTCCTACAATGAGCAGTTCTTC
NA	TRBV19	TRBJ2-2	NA	CASSKGRISTGELFF	TGTGCCAGTAGTAAGGGACGGATAAGCACCGGGGAGCTGTTTTTT
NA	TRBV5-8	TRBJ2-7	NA	CASSFRRKYEQYF	TGTGCCAGCAGCTTTAGGCGGAAGTACGAGCAGTACTTC
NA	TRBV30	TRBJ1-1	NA	CAWKLQGGTEAFF	TGTGCCTGGAAACTTCAGGGTGGTACTGAAGCTTTCTTT